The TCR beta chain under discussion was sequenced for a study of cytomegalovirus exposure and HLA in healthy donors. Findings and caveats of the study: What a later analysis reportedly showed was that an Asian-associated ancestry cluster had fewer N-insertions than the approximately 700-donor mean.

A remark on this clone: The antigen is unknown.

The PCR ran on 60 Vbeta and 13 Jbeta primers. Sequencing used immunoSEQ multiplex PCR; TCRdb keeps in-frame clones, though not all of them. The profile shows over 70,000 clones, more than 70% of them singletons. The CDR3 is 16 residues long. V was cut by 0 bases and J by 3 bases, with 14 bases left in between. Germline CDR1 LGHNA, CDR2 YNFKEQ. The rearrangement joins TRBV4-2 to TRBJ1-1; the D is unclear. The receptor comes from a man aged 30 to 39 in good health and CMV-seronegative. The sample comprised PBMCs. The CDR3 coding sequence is TGTGCCAGCAGCCAAGAGATTGGACTGAGACACACTGAAGCTTTCTTT. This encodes CASSQEIGLRHTEAFF.